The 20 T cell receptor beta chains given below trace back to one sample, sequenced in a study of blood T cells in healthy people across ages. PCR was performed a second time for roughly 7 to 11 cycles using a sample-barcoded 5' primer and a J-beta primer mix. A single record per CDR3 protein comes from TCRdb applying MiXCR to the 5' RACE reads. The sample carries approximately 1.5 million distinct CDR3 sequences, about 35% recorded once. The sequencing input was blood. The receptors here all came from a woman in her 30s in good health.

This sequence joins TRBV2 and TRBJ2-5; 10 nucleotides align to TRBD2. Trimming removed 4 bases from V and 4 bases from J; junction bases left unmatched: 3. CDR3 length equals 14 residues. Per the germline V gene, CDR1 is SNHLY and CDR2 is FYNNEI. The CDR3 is CASSGAGGPETQYF. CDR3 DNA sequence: TGTGCCAGCAGTGGAGCGGGAGGGCCAGAGACCCAGTACTTC.

This CDR3 is CSAPFIKDTQYF. For the CDR3, the DNA is TGCAGTGCCCCTTTTATAAAAGATACGCAGTATTTT. The J gene is TRBJ2-3, the V gene TRBV20-1; D is unresolved. The germline V and J ends were trimmed by 6 bases and 5 bases, with 12 bases remaining between them. The germline gives CDR1 DFQATT, CDR2 SNEGSKA (reference sequence). The CDR3 contains 12 residues.

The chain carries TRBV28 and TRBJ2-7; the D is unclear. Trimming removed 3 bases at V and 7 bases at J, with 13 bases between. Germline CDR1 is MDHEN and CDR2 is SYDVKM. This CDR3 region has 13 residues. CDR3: CASSLPVRKEQYF. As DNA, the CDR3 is TGTGCCAGCAGTTTGCCAGTGAGGAAGGAGCAGTACTTC. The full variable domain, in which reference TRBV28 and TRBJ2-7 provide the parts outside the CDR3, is DVKVTQSSRYLVKRTGEKVFLECVQDMDHENMFWYRQDPGLGLRLIYFSYDVKMKEKGDIPEGYSVSREKKERFSLILESASTNQTSMYLCASSLPVRKEQYFGPGTRLTVT.

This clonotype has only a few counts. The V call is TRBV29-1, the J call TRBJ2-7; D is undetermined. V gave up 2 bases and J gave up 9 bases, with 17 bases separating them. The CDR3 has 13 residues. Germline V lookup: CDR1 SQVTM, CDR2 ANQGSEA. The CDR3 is CSVEQGAGTSQYF. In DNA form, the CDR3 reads TGCAGCGTTGAACAAGGTGCCGGCACGTCGCAGTACTTC.

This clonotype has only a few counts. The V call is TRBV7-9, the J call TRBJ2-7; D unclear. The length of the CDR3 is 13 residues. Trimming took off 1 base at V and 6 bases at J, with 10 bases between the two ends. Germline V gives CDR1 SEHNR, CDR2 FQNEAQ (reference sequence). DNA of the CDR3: TGTGCCAGCAGCTTAGGTTCGATGGGCGAGCAGTACTTC. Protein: CASSLGSMGEQYF.

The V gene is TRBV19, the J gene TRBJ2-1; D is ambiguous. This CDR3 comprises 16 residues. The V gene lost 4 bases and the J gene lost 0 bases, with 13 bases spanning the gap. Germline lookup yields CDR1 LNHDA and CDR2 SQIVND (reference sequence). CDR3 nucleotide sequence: TGTGCCAGTAGTAAGGGTCGAGGAAGCTCCTACAATGAGCAGTTCTTC. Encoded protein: CASSKGRGSSYNEQFF.

Here the CDR3 DNA reads TGCGCCAGCAGCAAGACTAGCGGATACACAGATACGCAGTATTTT. Protein: CASSKTSGYTDTQYF. The gene calls are TRBV5-1 and TRBJ2-3, with 9 bases identical to TRBD2. CDR3 size: 15 residues. Trimming at V came to 4 bases and at J to 2 bases, leaving 5 bases not matched to a gene. CDR1 and CDR2 from the germline V gene are SGHRS and YFSETQ.

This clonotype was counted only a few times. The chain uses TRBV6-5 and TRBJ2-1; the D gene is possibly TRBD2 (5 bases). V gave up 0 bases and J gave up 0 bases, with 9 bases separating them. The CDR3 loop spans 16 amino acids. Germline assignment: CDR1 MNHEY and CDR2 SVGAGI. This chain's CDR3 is CASSYSWESSYNEQFF. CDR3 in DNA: TGTGCCAGCAGTTACTCGTGGGAGAGCTCCTACAATGAGCAGTTCTTC.

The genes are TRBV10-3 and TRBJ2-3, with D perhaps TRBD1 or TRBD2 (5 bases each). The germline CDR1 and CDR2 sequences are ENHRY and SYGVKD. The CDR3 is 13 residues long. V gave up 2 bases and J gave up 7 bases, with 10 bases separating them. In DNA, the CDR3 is TGTGCCATCAGTGAGCGGGACCCGTATACGCAGTATTTT. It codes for CAISERDPYTQYF.

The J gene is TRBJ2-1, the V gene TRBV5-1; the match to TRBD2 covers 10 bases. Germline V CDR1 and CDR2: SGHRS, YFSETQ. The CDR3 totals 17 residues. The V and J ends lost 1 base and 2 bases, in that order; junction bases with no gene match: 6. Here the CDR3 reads CASSLLASGGTYNEQFF. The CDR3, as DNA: TGCGCCAGCAGCTTGTTGGCTAGCGGGGGAACCTACAATGAGCAGTTCTTC.

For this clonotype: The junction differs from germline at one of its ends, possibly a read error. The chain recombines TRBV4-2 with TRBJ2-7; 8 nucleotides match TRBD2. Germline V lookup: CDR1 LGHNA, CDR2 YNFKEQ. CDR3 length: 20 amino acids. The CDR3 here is CASCQVFPATLTSGPYEQYF. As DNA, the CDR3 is TGTGCCAGCTGCCAAGTCTTTCCGGCGACTCTTACTAGCGGACCCTACGAGCAGTACTTC.

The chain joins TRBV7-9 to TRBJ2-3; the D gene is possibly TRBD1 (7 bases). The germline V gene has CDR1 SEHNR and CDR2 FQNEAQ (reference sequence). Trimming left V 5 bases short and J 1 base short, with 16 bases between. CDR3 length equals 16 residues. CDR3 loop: CASSGGTAGRTDTQYF. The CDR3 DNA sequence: TGTGCCAGCAGCGGGGGGACAGCGGGTCGCACAGATACGCAGTATTTT.

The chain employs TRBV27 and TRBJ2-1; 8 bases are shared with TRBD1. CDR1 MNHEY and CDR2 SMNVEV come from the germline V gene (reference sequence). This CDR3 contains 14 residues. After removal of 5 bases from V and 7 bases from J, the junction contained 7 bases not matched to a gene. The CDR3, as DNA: TGTGCCAGCAGTCGGACAGGGAGTAATAATGAGCAGTTCTTC. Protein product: CASSRTGSNNEQFF.

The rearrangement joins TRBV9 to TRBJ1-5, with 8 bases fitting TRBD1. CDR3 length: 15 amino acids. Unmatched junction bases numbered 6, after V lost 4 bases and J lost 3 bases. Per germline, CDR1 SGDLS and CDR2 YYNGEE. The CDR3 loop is CASSTGGQLNQPQHF. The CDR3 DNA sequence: TGTGCCAGCAGCACAGGGGGACAGCTCAATCAGCCCCAGCATTTT.

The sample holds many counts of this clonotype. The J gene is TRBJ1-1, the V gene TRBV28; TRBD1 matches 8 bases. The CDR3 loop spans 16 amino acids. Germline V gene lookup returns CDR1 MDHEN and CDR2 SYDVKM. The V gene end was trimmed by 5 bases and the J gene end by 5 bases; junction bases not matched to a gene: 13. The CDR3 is CASSPPTNRGRTEAFF. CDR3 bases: TGTGCCAGCAGTCCGCCTACTAACAGGGGGAGAACTGAAGCTTTCTTT. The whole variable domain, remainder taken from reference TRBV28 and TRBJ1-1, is DVKVTQSSRYLVKRTGEKVFLECVQDMDHENMFWYRQDPGLGLRLIYFSYDVKMKEKGDIPEGYSVSREKKERFSLILESASTNQTSMYLCASSPPTNRGRTEAFFGQGTRLTVV.

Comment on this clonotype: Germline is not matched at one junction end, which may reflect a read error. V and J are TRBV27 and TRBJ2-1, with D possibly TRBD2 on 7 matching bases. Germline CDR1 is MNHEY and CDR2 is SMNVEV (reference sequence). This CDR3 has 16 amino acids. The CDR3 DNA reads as TGTGCCAGCAGTCTCATCGGTGGGAGGGGGGGCGATGAGCGGTTCTTC. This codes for CASSLIGGRGGDERFF.

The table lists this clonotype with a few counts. Here the CDR3 reads CASTQVKTYEQYF. CDR3 nucleotides: TGTGCCAGCACTCAGGTAAAGACCTACGAGCAGTACTTC. The chain uses TRBV28 and TRBJ2-7; D gene ambiguous. The germline V gene encodes CDR1 MDHEN and CDR2 SYDVKM. The length of the CDR3 is 13 residues. V was clipped by 7 bases and J by 2 bases, with 12 bases between them.

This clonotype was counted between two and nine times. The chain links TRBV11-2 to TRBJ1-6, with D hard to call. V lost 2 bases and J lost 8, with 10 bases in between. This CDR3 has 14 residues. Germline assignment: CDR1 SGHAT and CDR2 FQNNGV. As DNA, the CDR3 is TGTGCCAGCAGCTTATCGCCAGGAGATTCACCCCTCCACTTT. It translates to CASSLSPGDSPLHF.

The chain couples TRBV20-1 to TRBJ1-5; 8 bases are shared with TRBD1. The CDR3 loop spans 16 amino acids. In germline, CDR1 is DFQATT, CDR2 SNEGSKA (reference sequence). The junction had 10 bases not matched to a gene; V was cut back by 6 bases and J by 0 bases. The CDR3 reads CSAPALTGDSNQPQHF. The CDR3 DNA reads TGCAGTGCCCCCGCCCTGACAGGGGATAGCAATCAGCCCCAGCATTTT.

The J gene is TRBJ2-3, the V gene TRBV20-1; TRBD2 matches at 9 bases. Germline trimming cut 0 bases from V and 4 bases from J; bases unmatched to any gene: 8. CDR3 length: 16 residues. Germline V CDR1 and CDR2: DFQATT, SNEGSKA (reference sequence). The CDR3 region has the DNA TGCAGTGCTAGAGATCGGCGGGAGGGCGACGCAGATACGCAGTATTTT. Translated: CSARDRREGDADTQYF.